This TCR beta chain appears in the sequencing data of a study of blood T cell repertoires in COVID-19. Study-level information: T cells, B-cell-depleted T cells, or PBMCs supplied cDNA or gDNA.

Enrolled during active infection, Seattle patients were then followed longitudinally. As handled by the study authors: Estimation of nucleated cell counts relied on the amplification of reference gene primers. TCRdb's copy holds only in-frame clones and misses some; the assay was immunoSEQ multiplex PCR. V, J and clone size are those of that table, while D and trimming were read from the DNA. The table records fewer than 300,000 clones, roughly 92% of them present only once. Specimen: peripheral blood. The clonotype originates from a woman aged 25-40 years with COVID-19, enrolled during active disease.

This chain's CDR3 is CASSGGSGFSTDTQYF. The CDR3 bases are TGTGCCAGCAGCGGGGGTAGCGGCTTTAGCACAGATACGCAGTATTTT. The V call is TRBV9, the J call TRBJ2-3, with a possible D match to TRBD2 (6 bases). This CDR3 has 16 amino acids. The V and J ends lost 3 bases and 0 bases respectively, with 14 bases between them. Germline V gives CDR1 SGDLS, CDR2 YYNGEE. Combining the CDR3 with reference TRBV9 and TRBJ2-3 gives the whole variable domain DSGVTQTPKHLITATGQRVTLRCSPRSGDLSVYWYQQSLDQGLQFLIQYYNGEERAKGNILERFSAQQFPDLHSELNLSSLELGDSALYFCASSGGSGFSTDTQYFGPGTRLTVL.